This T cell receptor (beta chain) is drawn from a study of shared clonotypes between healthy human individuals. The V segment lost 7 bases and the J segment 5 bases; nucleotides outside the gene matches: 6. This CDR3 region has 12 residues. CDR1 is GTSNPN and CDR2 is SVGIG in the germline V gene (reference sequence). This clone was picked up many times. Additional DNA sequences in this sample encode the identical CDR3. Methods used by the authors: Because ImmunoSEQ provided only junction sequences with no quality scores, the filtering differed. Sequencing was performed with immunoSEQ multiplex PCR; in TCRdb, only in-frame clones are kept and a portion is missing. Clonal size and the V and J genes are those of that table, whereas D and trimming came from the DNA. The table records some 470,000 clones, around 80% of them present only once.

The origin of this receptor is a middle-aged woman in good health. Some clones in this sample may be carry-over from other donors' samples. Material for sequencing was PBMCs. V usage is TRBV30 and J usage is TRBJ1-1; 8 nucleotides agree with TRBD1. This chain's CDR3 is CASDRVRTEAFF. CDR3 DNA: TGTGCCTCGGACAGGGTCCGAACTGAAGCTTTCTTT.